Listed below are T cell receptor beta chains from one sample, sequenced in a study of blood T cell repertoires in COVID-19. TCRdb keeps only in-frame clones here, not all; method: immunoSEQ multiplex PCR. The sample lists a few hundred thousand clones, just over 85% occurring once. What was sequenced was peripheral blood. These receptors were taken from a woman between 25 and 40 years old with active or convalescent COVID-19. CDR3s include the opening cysteine and the closing phenylalanine or tryptophan. Each record gives: D gene, clone size, CDR3 length, V gene, J gene, CDR3 DNA, CDR3 protein. A D gene is named only where the DNA matches it firmly. For some rows the clone size is stated as once, few or many, or as a class when expanded; others skip it.

D: TRBD1; size: few; length: 14; V: TRBV2; J: TRBJ1-2; DNA: TGTGCCAGCGTTGGACAGGGCTCTGCCTATGGCTACACCTTC; CDR3: CASVGQGSAYGYTF
D: -; size: -; length: 13; V: TRBV3-1/TRBV3-2; J: TRBJ2-7; DNA: TGTGCCAGCAGCCAAAATTTCGGTAACGAGCAGTACTTC; CDR3: CASSQNFGNEQYF
D: -; size: -; length: 16; V: TRBV29-1; J: TRBJ2-1; DNA: TGCAGCGTTGTGGGGGGGCCGGGCCACACGTACAATGAGCAGTTCTTC; CDR3: CSVVGGPGHTYNEQFF
D: -; size: -; length: 13; V: TRBV5-1; J: TRBJ2-7; DNA: TGCGCCAGCAGCTTGGCCAGGGCTTACGAGCAGTACTTC; CDR3: CASSLARAYEQYF
D: TRBD1; size: -; length: 14; V: TRBV29-1; J: TRBJ2-2; DNA: TGCAGCGTTACACAGGGGTACGGCACCGGGGAGCTGTTTTTT; CDR3: CSVTQGYGTGELFF
D: TRBD1; size: -; length: 14; V: TRBV5-6; J: TRBJ2-4; DNA: TGTGCCAGCAGTACACAGGGGGCGAAAAACATTCAGTACTTC; CDR3: CASSTQGAKNIQYF
D: -; size: -; length: 13; V: TRBV7-2; J: TRBJ1-6; DNA: TGTGCCAGCAGCTTTCACGAGAATTCACCCCTCCACTTT; CDR3: CASSFHENSPLHF
D: TRBD2; size: -; length: 15; V: TRBV5-1; J: TRBJ2-5; DNA: TGCGCCAGCAGGGGGACTGTAGCGGGGCAAGAGACCCAGTACTTC; CDR3: CASRGTVAGQETQYF
D: -; size: -; length: 15; V: TRBV5-6; J: TRBJ1-6; DNA: TGTGCCAGCAGCTTGTATGGGGGCGGAAATTCACCCCTCCACTTT; CDR3: CASSLYGGGNSPLHF
D: -; size: -; length: 15; V: TRBV6-5; J: TRBJ2-7; DNA: TGTGCCAGCCATGACCGGAGATCCGGGGCCTACGAGCAGTACTTC; CDR3: CASHDRRSGAYEQYF
D: -; size: -; length: 11; V: TRBV7-2; J: TRBJ2-7; DNA: TGTGCCAGCAGTAATAGCAACGAGCAGTACTTC; CDR3: CASSNSNEQYF
D: TRBD2; size: once; length: 13; V: TRBV13; J: TRBJ2-3; DNA: TGTGCCAGCAGCTGGGAGGGCCCAGATACGCAGTATTTT; CDR3: CASSWEGPDTQYF
D: TRBD2; size: -; length: 13; V: TRBV30; J: TRBJ2-5; DNA: TGTGCCTGTAGCGGGGGGGCGTCAGAGACCCAGTACTTC; CDR3: CACSGGASETQYF
D: TRBD2; size: -; length: 14; V: TRBV19; J: TRBJ2-3; DNA: TGTGCCAGTAGTATCGGGGGGAGGTCAGATACGCAGTATTTT; CDR3: CASSIGGRSDTQYF
D: -; size: -; length: 13; V: TRBV5-1; J: TRBJ1-1; DNA: TGCGCCAGCAGCTTGGACACAAACACTGAAGCTTTCTTT; CDR3: CASSLDTNTEAFF
D: -; size: -; length: 17; V: TRBV14; J: TRBJ1-6; DNA: TGTGCCAGCAGCCACCGGGACTTTTCCTCCTATAATTCACCCCTCCACTTT; CDR3: CASSHRDFSSYNSPLHF
D: -; size: once; length: 11; V: TRBV7-2; J: TRBJ2-1; DNA: TGTGCCAGCAGCCTGGGGCGTGAGCAGTTCTTC; CDR3: CASSLGREQFF
D: TRBD1; size: -; length: 15; V: TRBV19; J: TRBJ2-7; DNA: TGTGCCAGTAGTGGATGGGACAGGAGCTCCTACGAGCAGTACTTC; CDR3: CASSGWDRSSYEQYF
D: -; size: -; length: 15; V: TRBV4-3; J: TRBJ1-5; DNA: TGCGCCAGCAGCCAAGGGGTAGGGGTCAATCAGCCCCAGCATTTT; CDR3: CASSQGVGVNQPQHF
D: -; size: -; length: 14; V: TRBV29-1; J: TRBJ2-7; DNA: TGCAGCGCTGGGAACAGGGGTTGGAGGGTCGAGCAGTACTTC; CDR3: CSAGNRGWRVEQYF
D: TRBD2; size: -; length: 17; V: TRBV5-1; J: TRBJ2-1; DNA: TGCGCCAGCAGCGACACCCGGACTAGCGGGGGGGCCAATGAGCAGTTCTTC; CDR3: CASSDTRTSGGANEQFF
D: TRBD1; size: once; length: 14; V: TRBV5-6; J: TRBJ1-2; DNA: TGTGCCAGCAGCCAAGACAGGGTGGGCTATGGCTACACCTTC; CDR3: CASSQDRVGYGYTF
D: -; size: -; length: 13; V: TRBV18; J: TRBJ2-7; DNA: TGTGCCAGCTCATCCCAGTCGGGGTACGAGCAGTACTTC; CDR3: CASSSQSGYEQYF
D: -; size: -; length: 14; V: TRBV5-8; J: TRBJ2-7; DNA: TGTGCCAGCAGCAAGACAGGTTACTCCTACGAGCAGTACTTC; CDR3: CASSKTGYSYEQYF
D: -; size: -; length: 14; V: TRBV28; J: TRBJ2-5; DNA: TGTGCCAGCAGTTTTTGGACAGACCAAGAGACCCAGTACTTC; CDR3: CASSFWTDQETQYF
D: -; size: -; length: 15; V: TRBV18; J: TRBJ1-1; DNA: TGTGCCAGCTCGCCCCCTACAGGGTCAGGAACTGAAGCTTTCTTT; CDR3: CASSPPTGSGTEAFF
D: -; size: -; length: 15; V: TRBV5-6; J: TRBJ2-7; DNA: TGTGCCAGCAGCTTGGTAACAGGGCGCTCCTACGAGCAGTACTTC; CDR3: CASSLVTGRSYEQYF
D: -; size: -; length: 16; V: TRBV10-3; J: TRBJ2-3; DNA: TGTGCCATCAGTGAGTCGTCTAGGTGGGGGGAGCATACGCAGTATTTT; CDR3: CAISESSRWGEHTQYF
D: -; size: -; length: 15; V: TRBV9; J: TRBJ1-6; DNA: TGTGCCAGCAGCCCGGCAGGGGCCTATAATTCACCCCTCCACTTT; CDR3: CASSPAGAYNSPLHF
D: -; size: -; length: 13; V: TRBV6-4; J: TRBJ2-1; DNA: TGTGCCAGCAGCCCAGACTCACCGGGTGAGCAGTTCTTC; CDR3: CASSPDSPGEQFF
D: -; size: -; length: 13; V: TRBV7-2; J: TRBJ2-3; DNA: TGTGCCAGCAGTGGACAGATCACAGATACGCAGTATTTT; CDR3: CASSGQITDTQYF
D: -; size: -; length: 11; V: TRBV30; J: TRBJ2-7; DNA: TGTGCCTCTATCCGAGGGATCGAGCAGTACTTC; CDR3: CASIRGIEQYF
D: -; size: -; length: 19; V: TRBV4-1; J: TRBJ2-3; DNA: TGCGCCAGCAGCCAAGATAGGGGCGGTCAGGGATTTTACTGGGATACGCAGTATTTT; CDR3: CASSQDRGGQGFYWDTQYF
D: -; size: -; length: 16; V: TRBV7-8; J: TRBJ1-5; DNA: TGTGCCAGCAGCTCTGACGGGGGGCTGTACAATCAGCCCCAGCATTTT; CDR3: CASSSDGGLYNQPQHF
D: -; size: -; length: 13; V: TRBV19; J: TRBJ1-1; DNA: TGTGCCAGTACCTTCAGGGGGAACACTGAAGCTTTCTTT; CDR3: CASTFRGNTEAFF
D: -; size: medium-sized; length: 17; V: TRBV4-3; J: TRBJ2-1; DNA: TGCGCCAGCAGCCAAGATTGGAGATCCGCCTCCTACAATGAGCAGTTCTTC; CDR3: CASSQDWRSASYNEQFF
D: -; size: -; length: 14; V: TRBV5-5; J: TRBJ2-4; DNA: TGTGCCAGCAACCCCCCCGGGGGGCAAAACATTCAGTACTTC; CDR3: CASNPPGGQNIQYF
D: -; size: -; length: 13; V: TRBV6-5; J: TRBJ1-3; DNA: TGTGCCAGCAACCAACTCTCTGGAAACACCATATATTTT; CDR3: CASNQLSGNTIYF
D: -; size: -; length: 16; V: TRBV5-4; J: TRBJ2-1; DNA: TGTGCCAGCAGCTTGGCAGGGGTCAGCTCCTACAATGAGCAGTTCTTC; CDR3: CASSLAGVSSYNEQFF
D: -; size: once; length: 13; V: TRBV6-5; J: TRBJ1-1; DNA: TGTGCCAGCAGTTACACCAAGGCGGTTGAAGCTTTCTTT; CDR3: CASSYTKAVEAFF
D: -; size: -; length: 14; V: TRBV5-1; J: TRBJ1-1; DNA: TGCGCCAGCAGCTTGAACTTACGGGACACTGAAGCTTTCTTT; CDR3: CASSLNLRDTEAFF
D: TRBD1; size: -; length: 14; V: TRBV5-1; J: TRBJ1-1; DNA: TGCGCCAGCAGCCCAACAGGGGCGGATGATGAAGCTTTCTTT; CDR3: CASSPTGADDEAFF
D: -; size: -; length: 16; V: TRBV6-6; J: TRBJ2-1; DNA: TGTGCCAGCGCAGTCTCCGGGACACCTATTGTCGGTGAGCAGTTCTTC; CDR3: CASAVSGTPIVGEQFF
D: TRBD2; size: -; length: 13; V: TRBV7-9; J: TRBJ2-3; DNA: TGTGCCAGCAGCTTACTCTCGGGGGAGGGGCAGTATTTT; CDR3: CASSLLSGEGQYF
D: TRBD1; size: -; length: 15; V: TRBV4-2; J: TRBJ1-2; DNA: TGTGCCAGCAGCCAAGAGGCCCGGGACAGGGGAAGCTACACCTTC; CDR3: CASSQEARDRGSYTF
D: -; size: -; length: 16; V: TRBV7-9; J: TRBJ1-1; DNA: TGTGCCAGCAGCTTAGGCAAAGGGGGACTGAACACTGAAGCTTTCTTT; CDR3: CASSLGKGGLNTEAFF
D: -; size: -; length: 16; V: TRBV29-1; J: TRBJ2-4; DNA: TGCAGCGTTGGGTACACGGGGTTTTATGACAAAAACATTCAGTACTTC; CDR3: CSVGYTGFYDKNIQYF
D: -; size: -; length: 17; V: TRBV19; J: TRBJ1-1; DNA: TGTGCCAGTAGTATAGATTACGGGTCACCTAGGTTATCTGAAGCTTTCTTT; CDR3: CASSIDYGSPRLSEAFF
D: TRBD1; size: -; length: 16; V: TRBV6-1; J: TRBJ1-5; DNA: TGTGCCAGCAGTGCCTTCCCGACAGGGGGAAGTCAGCCCCAGCATTTT; CDR3: CASSAFPTGGSQPQHF
D: TRBD1; size: -; length: 14; V: TRBV9; J: TRBJ1-1; DNA: TGTGCCAGCAGCGGTGGGACAGGTGGGGAGGAAGCTTTCTTT; CDR3: CASSGGTGGEEAFF
D: -; size: once; length: 16; V: TRBV5-1; J: TRBJ1-4; DNA: TGCGCCAGCAGCTTGGGACGACAGAGACTTAATGAAAAACTGTTTTTT; CDR3: CASSLGRQRLNEKLFF
D: TRBD1; size: -; length: 17; V: TRBV11-2; J: TRBJ1-3; DNA: TGTGCCAGCAGCGACAGTCCCGGGACAGGGACTGGAAACACCATATATTTT; CDR3: CASSDSPGTGTGNTIYF
D: -; size: -; length: 14; V: TRBV15; J: TRBJ1-1; DNA: TGTGCCACCAGCAGAGCAGGGTCGAACACTGAAGCTTTCTTT; CDR3: CATSRAGSNTEAFF
D: -; size: -; length: 18; V: TRBV21-1; J: TRBJ2-5; DNA: TGTGCCAGCAGCAAAGCGGAGGGAGGACTAGCGGGGAAAGAGACCCAGTACTTC; CDR3: CASSKAEGGLAGKETQYF
D: TRBD1; size: few; length: 14; V: TRBV7-2; J: TRBJ1-1; DNA: TGTGCCAGCAGCAATGGACAGGGAGTGGCTGAAGCTTTCTTT; CDR3: CASSNGQGVAEAFF
D: -; size: -; length: 14; V: TRBV9; J: TRBJ1-2; DNA: TGTGCCAGCAGCGTAGGTTCTCGGAACTATGGCTACACCTTC; CDR3: CASSVGSRNYGYTF
D: -; size: -; length: 14; V: TRBV3-1/TRBV3-2; J: TRBJ1-1; DNA: TGTGCCAGCAGCCAAACAGGGTTCTACACTGAAGCTTTCTTT; CDR3: CASSQTGFYTEAFF
D: TRBD2; size: -; length: 16; V: TRBV7-6; J: TRBJ2-5; DNA: TGTGCCAGCAGCTTAGCCAGCGGGGGGGCCGGAGAGACCCAGTACTTC; CDR3: CASSLASGGAGETQYF